The T cell receptor (beta chain) under discussion was sequenced for a study of CD8+ T cells in alopecia areata. In the study overall: Patients in the treated group were given tofacitinib by mouth, 5 to 10 mg twice a day. Patients given treatment had severity scored by the percentage of scalp area affected. Findings of the study overall: Scalp clonality dropped significantly under tofacitinib, as did expanded CD8+ top-100 clones.

Trimming took 0 bases from V and 5 from J, leaving 14 bases between them. The CDR3 has 16 amino acids. Germline CDR1 is SGHDN and CDR2 is FVKESK. Details on this clone: Antigen unknown.

Investigators isolated RNA and reverse transcribed it into cDNA to act as the sequencing template. Sequencing was performed with immunoSEQ multiplex PCR; in TCRdb, only in-frame clones are kept and a portion is missing. The sample gives approximately 220,000 clones, approximately 38% of which show up once; 0.48% is in the top ten. Specified treatment: oral pan-JAK inhibitor, 5-10 mg twice daily. Both peripheral blood and punch biopsies of lesional scalp skin were obtained from patients who had alopecia areata. This sequence joins TRBV14 and TRBJ2-1, with D perhaps matching TRBD1 (5 bases). This sample comprised CD4+ T cells sorted from blood, obtained between weeks 30 and 35, from a patient treated with tofacitinib. The clonotype comes from a human donor with alopecia areata. CDR3 DNA: TGTGCCAGCAGCCAAGACTGGGGCAGGATTAACAATGAGCAGTTCTTC. It codes for CASSQDWGRINNEQFF.